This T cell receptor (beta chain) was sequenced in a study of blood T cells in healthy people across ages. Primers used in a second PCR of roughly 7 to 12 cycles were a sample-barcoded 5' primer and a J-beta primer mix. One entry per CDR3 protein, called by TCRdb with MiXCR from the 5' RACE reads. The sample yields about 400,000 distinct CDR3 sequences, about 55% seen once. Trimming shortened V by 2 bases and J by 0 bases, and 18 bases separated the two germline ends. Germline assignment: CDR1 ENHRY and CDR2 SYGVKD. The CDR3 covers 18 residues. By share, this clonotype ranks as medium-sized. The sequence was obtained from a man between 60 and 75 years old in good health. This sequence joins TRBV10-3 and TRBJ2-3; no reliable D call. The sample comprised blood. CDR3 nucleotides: TGTGCCATCAGTGAGCTCCACCTCGGACCTACTAGCACAGATACGCAGTATTTT. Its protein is CAISELHLGPTSTDTQYF.